A selection of T cell receptor beta chains follows, all from one sample in a study of T cells in Graves' hyperthyroidism and ophthalmopathy. MiXCR, applied by TCRdb to the multiplex PCR reads, yields one record per CDR3 protein. In the table there are some 510,000 distinct CDR3 sequences, approximately 44% of which are singletons. Sample: peripheral blood or thyroid tissue (not recorded which). Receptors originate from a woman aged 18-29 years with Graves' hyperthyroidism. CDR3s include the opening cysteine and the closing phenylalanine or tryptophan. The D gene is left open where the match is weak. Size tells how often a clone was seen (once, few, many) or the class of an expanded clone, and some rows leave it out.

cdr3_aa,cdr3_nt,clone_size,j_call,v_call,cdr3_length,d_call
CASLVSTGELFF,TGTGCCAGTTTAGTTAGCACCGGGGAGCTGTTTTTT,.,TRBJ2-2,TRBV19,12,.
CASSIGRTDNSPLHF,TGTGCCAGCAGTATCGGGAGGACAGATAATTCACCCCTCCACTTT,.,TRBJ1-6,TRBV6-1,15,.
CSARSNTGSGNTIYF,TGCAGTGCGAGATCCAATACAGGCTCTGGAAACACCATATATTTT,.,TRBJ1-3,TRBV20-1,15,.
CASSLYGATNEKLFF,TGCGCCAGCAGCTTGTACGGGGCAACTAATGAAAAACTGTTTTTT,few,TRBJ1-4,TRBV5-1,15,.
CASSVGGTSREQYF,TGTGCCAGCAGCGTAGGGGGGACTAGCCGCGAGCAGTACTTC,few,TRBJ2-7,TRBV9,14,TRBD2
CATSSPPGSSYEQYF,TGTGCCACCAGCAGTCCTCCCGGGAGCTCCTACGAGCAGTACTTC,many,TRBJ2-7,TRBV15,15,.
CASSLVSAGELFF,TGTGCCAGCAGCTTGGTGTCAGCCGGGGAGCTGTTTTTT,.,TRBJ2-2,TRBV7-9,13,.
CATSVLADSYEQYF,TGTGCCACCAGTGTACTAGCGGACTCCTACGAGCAGTACTTC,.,TRBJ2-7,TRBV15,14,TRBD2
CASSTPGLAGVLHF,TGTGCCAGCAGTACACCGGGACTAGCGGGGGTACTTCACTTC,few,TRBJ2-5,TRBV25-1,14,TRBD2
CASSTVIQGALYGYTF,TGTGCCAGCAGTACAGTAATTCAGGGTGCTTTGTATGGCTACACCTTC,once,TRBJ1-2,TRBV25-1,16,.
CASRNGRQPYTEAFF,TGTGCCAGCAGGAACGGTAGGCAGCCTTACACTGAAGCTTTCTTT,few,TRBJ1-1,TRBV6-1,15,.